This T cell receptor (beta chain) comes out of a study of response to subunit inactivated influenza vaccine listed by TCRdb under 2018. Study-wide context: To follow how T cells responded to a trivalent subunit inactivated influenza vaccine, the researchers relied on deep quantitative profiling of the T cell receptor repertoire.

The protocol used for the library was RT-PCR. TCRdb shows the sequencer as Illumina HiSeq 2500. The public sequencing data were trimmed at Q25 with fastp and processed into clonotypes with MiXCR by TCRdb, which kept only in-frame beta chains. Records with the same CDR3 protein are collapsed into one entry carrying the most frequent genes and DNA. For this sample there are about 480,000 distinct CDR3 sequences; 9.5% to 12% appear just once. The ten largest make up approximately 12% of the sample. CDR1 and CDR2 were assigned from the germline V gene (reference sequence) as DFQATT and SNEGSKA. The V end loses 5 bases and the J end loses 5 bases, and a stretch of 18 bases separates them. Including cysteine and phenylalanine, the CDR3 has 14 amino acids. Solely the CDR3 DNA is kept, with 42 bases framed from the first base. What this sample's time point label stands for: 45 days after influenza vaccine administration.

This clonotype was counted only a few times. Its binding antigen is unknown. No much larger clone exists at a distance of one base, and base qualities are not known. What the research found in general, with its limitations: It was suggested by the authors that each seasonal influenza vaccination may recruit only a limited number of new T cells.

The material was PBMCs from blood, obtained about 40 days after vaccination. This clonotype was sampled from a man aged 45-65 years who received an inactivated influenza vaccine. Donor details come from another sample of the same person, matched by shared clones. The chain links TRBV20-1 with TRBJ2-5; the D element could tentatively be TRBD1 or TRBD2, as 5 bases agree for each. CDR3 loop: CSAFRGPEEETQYF. The nucleotide sequence reads as follows: TGCAGTGCTTTTCGGGGCCCTGAGGAGGAGACCCAGTACTTC.